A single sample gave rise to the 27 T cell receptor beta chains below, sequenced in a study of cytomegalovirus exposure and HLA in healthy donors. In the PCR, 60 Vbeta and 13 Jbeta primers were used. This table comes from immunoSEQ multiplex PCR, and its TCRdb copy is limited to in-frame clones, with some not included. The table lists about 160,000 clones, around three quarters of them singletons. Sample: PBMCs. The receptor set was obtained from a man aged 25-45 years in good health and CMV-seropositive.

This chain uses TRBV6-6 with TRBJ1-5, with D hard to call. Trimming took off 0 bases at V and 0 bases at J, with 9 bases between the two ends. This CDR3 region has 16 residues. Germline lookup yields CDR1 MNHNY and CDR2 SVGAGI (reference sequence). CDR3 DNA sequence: TGTGCCAGCAGTTACTCGGAGGGCCATAGCAATCAGCCCCAGCATTTT. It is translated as CASSYSEGHSNQPQHF.

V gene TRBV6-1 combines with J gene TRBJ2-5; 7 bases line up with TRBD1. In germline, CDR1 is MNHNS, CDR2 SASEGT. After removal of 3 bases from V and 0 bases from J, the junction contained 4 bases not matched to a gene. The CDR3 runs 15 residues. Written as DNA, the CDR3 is TGTGCCAGCAGTGAGACGGGACAGTACCAAGAGACCCAGTACTTC. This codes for CASSETGQYQETQYF.

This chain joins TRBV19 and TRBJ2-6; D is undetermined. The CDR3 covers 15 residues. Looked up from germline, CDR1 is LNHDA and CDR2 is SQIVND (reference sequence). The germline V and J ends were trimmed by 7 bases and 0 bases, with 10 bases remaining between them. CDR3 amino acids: CASTQFPSGANVLTF. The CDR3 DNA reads TGTGCCAGTACCCAATTTCCCTCTGGGGCCAACGTCCTGACTTTC.

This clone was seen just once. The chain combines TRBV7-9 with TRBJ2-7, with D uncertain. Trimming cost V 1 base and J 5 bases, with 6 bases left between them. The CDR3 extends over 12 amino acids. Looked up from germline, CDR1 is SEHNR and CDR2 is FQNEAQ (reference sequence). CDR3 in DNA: TGTGCCAGCAGCTTAGTACTAAACGAGCAGTACTTC. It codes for CASSLVLNEQYF.

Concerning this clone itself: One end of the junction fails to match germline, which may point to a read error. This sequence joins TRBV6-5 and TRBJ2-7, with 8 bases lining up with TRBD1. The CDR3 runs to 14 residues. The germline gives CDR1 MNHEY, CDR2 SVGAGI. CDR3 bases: TGTGCCAGCAGCCCTTTAAAGACAGGGGCGCAGCAATACTTC. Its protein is CASSPLKTGAQQYF.

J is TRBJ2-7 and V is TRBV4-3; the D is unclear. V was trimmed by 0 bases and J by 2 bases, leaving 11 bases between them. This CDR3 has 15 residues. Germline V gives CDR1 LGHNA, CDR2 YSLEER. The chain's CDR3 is CASSQDEEGPYEQYF. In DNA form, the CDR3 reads TGCGCCAGCAGCCAAGACGAGGAAGGCCCCTACGAGCAGTACTTC.

The DNA for the CDR3 is TGTGCCAGCAGTTATTTAGCGGGGCGTGAGCAGTTCTTC. The encoded protein is CASSYLAGREQFF. The chain joins TRBV6-6 to TRBJ2-1, with 8 bases aligning to TRBD2. This CDR3 comprises 13 residues. Germline CDR1 reads MNHNY; CDR2 reads SVGAGI (reference sequence). Trimming at V came to 3 bases and at J to 9 bases, leaving 4 bases not matched to a gene.

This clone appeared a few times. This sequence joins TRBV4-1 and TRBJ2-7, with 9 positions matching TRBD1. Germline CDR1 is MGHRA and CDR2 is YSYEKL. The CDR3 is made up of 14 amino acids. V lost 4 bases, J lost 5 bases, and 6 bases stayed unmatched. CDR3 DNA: TGCGCCAGCAGCCCAAGACAGGGGGACCACGAGCAGTACTTC. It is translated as CASSPRQGDHEQYF.

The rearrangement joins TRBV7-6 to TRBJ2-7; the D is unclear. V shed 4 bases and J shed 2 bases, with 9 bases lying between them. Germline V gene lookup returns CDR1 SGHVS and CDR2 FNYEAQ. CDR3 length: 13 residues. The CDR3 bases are TGTGCCAGCAGCTATGACATAGCCTACGAGCAGTACTTC. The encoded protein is CASSYDIAYEQYF.

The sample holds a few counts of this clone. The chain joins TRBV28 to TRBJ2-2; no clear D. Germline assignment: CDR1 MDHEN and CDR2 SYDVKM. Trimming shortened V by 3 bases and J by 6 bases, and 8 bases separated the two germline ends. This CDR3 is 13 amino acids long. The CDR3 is CASSLQFPGELFF. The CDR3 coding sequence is TGTGCCAGCAGTTTGCAGTTTCCCGGGGAGCTGTTTTTT.

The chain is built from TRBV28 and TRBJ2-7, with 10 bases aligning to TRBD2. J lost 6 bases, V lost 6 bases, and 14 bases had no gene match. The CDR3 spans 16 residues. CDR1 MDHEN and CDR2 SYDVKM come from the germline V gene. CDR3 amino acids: CASRAGGFPPSSEQYF. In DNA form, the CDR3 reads TGTGCCAGCAGAGCGGGGGGGTTTCCCCCCTCAAGCGAGCAGTACTTC.

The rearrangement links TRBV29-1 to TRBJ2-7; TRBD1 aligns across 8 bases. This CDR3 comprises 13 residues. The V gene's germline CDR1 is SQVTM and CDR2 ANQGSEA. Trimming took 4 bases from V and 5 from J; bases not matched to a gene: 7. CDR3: CSVGRDRYNEQYF. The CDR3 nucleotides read TGCAGCGTTGGACGGGACAGGTACAACGAGCAGTACTTC.

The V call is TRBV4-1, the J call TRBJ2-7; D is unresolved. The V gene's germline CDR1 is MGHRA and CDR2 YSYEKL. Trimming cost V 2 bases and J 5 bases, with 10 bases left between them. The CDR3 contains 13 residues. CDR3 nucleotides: TGCGCCAGCAGCCAAAGGATCGCGGACGAGCAGTACTTC. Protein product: CASSQRIADEQYF.

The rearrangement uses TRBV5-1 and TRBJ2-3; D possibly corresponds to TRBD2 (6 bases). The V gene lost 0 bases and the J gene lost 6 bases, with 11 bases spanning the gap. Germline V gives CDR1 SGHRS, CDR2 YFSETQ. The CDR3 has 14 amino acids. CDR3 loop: CASSLEVAVDTQYF. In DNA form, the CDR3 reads TGCGCCAGCAGCTTGGAAGTAGCGGTGGATACGCAGTATTTT.

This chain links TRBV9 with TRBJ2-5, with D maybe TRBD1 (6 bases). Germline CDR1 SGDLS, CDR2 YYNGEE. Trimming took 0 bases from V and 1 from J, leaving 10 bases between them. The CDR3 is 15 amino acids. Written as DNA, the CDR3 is TGTGCCAGCAGCGTAGACACAGGGTTCCAAGAGACCCAGTACTTC. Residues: CASSVDTGFQETQYF.

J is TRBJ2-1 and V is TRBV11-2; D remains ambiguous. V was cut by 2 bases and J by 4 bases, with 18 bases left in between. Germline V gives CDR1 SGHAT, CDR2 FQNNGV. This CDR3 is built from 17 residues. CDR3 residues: CASSLNLVTLQYNEQFF. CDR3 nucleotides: TGTGCCAGCAGCTTAAACCTGGTGACCCTACAGTACAATGAGCAGTTCTTC. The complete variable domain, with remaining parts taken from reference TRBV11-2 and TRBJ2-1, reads EAGVAQSPRYKIIEKRQSVAFWCNPISGHATLYWYQQILGQGPKLLIQFQNNGVVDDSQLPKDRFSAERLKGVDSTLKIQPAKLEDSAVYLCASSLNLVTLQYNEQFFGPGTRLTVL.

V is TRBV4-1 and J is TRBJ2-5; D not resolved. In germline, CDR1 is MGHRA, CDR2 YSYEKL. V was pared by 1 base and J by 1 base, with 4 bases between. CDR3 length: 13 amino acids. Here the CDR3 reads CASSQGAQETQYF. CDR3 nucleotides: TGCGCCAGCAGCCAAGGCGCCCAAGAGACCCAGTACTTC.

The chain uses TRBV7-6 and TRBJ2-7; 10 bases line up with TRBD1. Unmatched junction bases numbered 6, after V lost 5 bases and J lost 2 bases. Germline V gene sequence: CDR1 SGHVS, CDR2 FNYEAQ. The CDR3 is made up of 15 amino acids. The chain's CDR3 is CASSKDRGLTYEQYF. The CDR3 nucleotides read TGTGCCAGCAGCAAGGACAGGGGGTTGACCTACGAGCAGTACTTC.

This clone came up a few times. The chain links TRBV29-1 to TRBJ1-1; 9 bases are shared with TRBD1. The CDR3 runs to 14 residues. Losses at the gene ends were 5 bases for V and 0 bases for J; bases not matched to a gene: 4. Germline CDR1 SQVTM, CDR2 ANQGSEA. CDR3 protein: CSVWDRDMNTEAFF. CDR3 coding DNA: TGCAGCGTTTGGGACAGGGACATGAACACTGAAGCTTTCTTT.

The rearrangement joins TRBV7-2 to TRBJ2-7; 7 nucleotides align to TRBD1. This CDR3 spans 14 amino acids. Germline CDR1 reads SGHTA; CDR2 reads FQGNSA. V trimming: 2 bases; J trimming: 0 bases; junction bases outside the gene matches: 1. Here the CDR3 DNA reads TGTGCCAGCAGCTTACAGGGGGACTCCTACGAGCAGTACTTC. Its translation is CASSLQGDSYEQYF. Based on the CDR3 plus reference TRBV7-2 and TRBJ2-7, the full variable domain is GAGVSQSPSNKVTEKGKDVELRCDPISGHTALYWYRQSLGQGLEFLIYFQGNSAPDKSGLPSDRFSAERTGGSVSTLTIQRTQQEDSAVYLCASSLQGDSYEQYFGPGTRLTVT.

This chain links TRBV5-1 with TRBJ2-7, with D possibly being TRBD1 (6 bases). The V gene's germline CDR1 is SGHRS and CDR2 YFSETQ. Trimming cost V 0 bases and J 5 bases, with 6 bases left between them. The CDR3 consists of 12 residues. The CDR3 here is CASSLDRDEQYF. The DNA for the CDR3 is TGCGCCAGCAGCTTGGACAGGGACGAGCAGTACTTC.

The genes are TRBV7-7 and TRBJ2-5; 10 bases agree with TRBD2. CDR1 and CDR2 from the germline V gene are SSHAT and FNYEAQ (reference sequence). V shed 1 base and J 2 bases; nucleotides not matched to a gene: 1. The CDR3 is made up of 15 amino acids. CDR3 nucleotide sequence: TGTGCCAGCAGCTTAGGAGCGGGGGGGCAAGAGACCCAGTACTTC. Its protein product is CASSLGAGGQETQYF.

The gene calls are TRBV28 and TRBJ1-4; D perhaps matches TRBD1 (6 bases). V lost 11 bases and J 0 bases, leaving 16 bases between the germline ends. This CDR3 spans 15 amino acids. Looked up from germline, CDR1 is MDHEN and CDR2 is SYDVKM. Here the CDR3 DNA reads TGTGCCCACGCGGGAGGGGGTGCAACTAATGAAAAACTGTTTTTT. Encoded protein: CAHAGGGATNEKLFF. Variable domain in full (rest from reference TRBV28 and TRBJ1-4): DVKVTQSSRYLVKRTGEKVFLECVQDMDHENMFWYRQDPGLGLRLIYFSYDVKMKEKGDIPEGYSVSREKKERFSLILESASTNQTSMYLCAHAGGGATNEKLFFGSGTQLSVL.

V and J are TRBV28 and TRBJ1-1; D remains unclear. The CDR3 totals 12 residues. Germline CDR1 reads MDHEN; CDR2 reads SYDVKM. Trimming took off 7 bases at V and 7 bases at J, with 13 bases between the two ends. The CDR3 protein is CASTQARGEAFF. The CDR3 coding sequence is TGTGCCAGCACCCAAGCCCGGGGTGAAGCTTTCTTT.

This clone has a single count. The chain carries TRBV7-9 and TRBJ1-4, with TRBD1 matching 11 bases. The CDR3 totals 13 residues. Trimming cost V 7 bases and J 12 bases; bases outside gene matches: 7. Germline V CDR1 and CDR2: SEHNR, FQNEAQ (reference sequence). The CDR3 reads CASNRPGQGELFF. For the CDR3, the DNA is TGTGCCAGCAACCGACCGGGACAGGGGGAACTGTTTTTT.

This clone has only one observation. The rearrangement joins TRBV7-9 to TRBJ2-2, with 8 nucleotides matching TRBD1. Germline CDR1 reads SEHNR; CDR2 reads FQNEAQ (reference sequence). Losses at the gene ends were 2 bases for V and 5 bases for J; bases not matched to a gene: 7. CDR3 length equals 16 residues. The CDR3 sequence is CASSLTGQGVTGELFF. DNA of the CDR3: TGTGCCAGCAGCTTAACAGGACAGGGAGTTACCGGGGAGCTGTTTTTT.

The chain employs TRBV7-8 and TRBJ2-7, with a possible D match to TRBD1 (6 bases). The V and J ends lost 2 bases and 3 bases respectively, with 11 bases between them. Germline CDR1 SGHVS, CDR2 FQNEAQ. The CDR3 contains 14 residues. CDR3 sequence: CASSLHRDNYEQYF. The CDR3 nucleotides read TGTGCCAGCAGCTTACACAGGGATAACTACGAGCAGTACTTC.